The 26 T cell receptor beta chains presented below share a single source sample, sequenced in a study of identical twins. TCRdb ran MiXCR on the 5' RACE reads and lists one entry per CDR3 protein. The sample contains 500,000 to 550,000 distinct CDR3 sequences, under 25% of which appear only once. The sample was also reused in another study, on T cells expressing NK-cell markers.

Sequences were obtained from CD4+ T cells sorted from blood. These receptor sequences come from a woman aged 18-29 years in good health.

There are a few counts of this clonotype. The chain links TRBV10-3 to TRBJ2-2; weak D call: TRBD1 (6 bases). The germline V gene has CDR1 ENHRY and CDR2 SYGVKD. Trimming stripped 5 bases from V and 7 bases from J, with 14 bases between. The CDR3 loop spans 14 amino acids. CDR3 DNA sequence: TGTGCCATCAGTACCCAGGGGAATCGCGGGGAGCTGTTTTTT. It specifies CAISTQGNRGELFF.

This clonotype turned up a few times. The gene calls are TRBV20-1 and TRBJ2-1, with TRBD2 identical over 10 bases. V trimming: 3 bases; J trimming: 9 bases; junction bases outside the gene matches: 8. The CDR3 length is 14 residues. In germline, CDR1 is DFQATT, CDR2 SNEGSKA (reference sequence). CDR3 protein: CSARGLAGDGEQFF. CDR3 nucleotides: TGCAGTGCTAGGGGCCTAGCGGGAGACGGTGAGCAGTTCTTC.

This chain uses TRBV5-1 with TRBJ1-6; D gene ambiguous. The CDR3 has 13 residues. The V gene's germline CDR1 is SGHRS and CDR2 YFSETQ. V was pared by 0 bases and J by 9 bases, with 7 bases between. CDR3 in amino acids: CASSLASGSPLHF. The DNA of the CDR3 is TGCGCCAGCAGCTTGGCCTCGGGTTCACCCCTCCACTTT. The variable domain in full, with the rest retrieved from reference TRBV5-1 and TRBJ1-6, is KAGVTQTPRYLIKTRGQQVTLSCSPISGHRSVSWYQQTPGQGLQFLFEYFSETQRNKGNFPGRFSGRQFSNSRSEMNVSTLELGDSALYLCASSLASGSPLHFGNGTRLTVT.

This clonotype was counted between two and nine times. V is TRBV4-1 and J is TRBJ2-1; D may match TRBD1 or TRBD2 (5 bases each). CDR1 and CDR2 (germline): MGHRA, YSYEKL. With 4 bases removed from V and 8 bases from J, the gap between germline ends came to 15 bases. The CDR3 covers 14 residues. The CDR3 DNA reads as TGCGCCAGCAGCCGAGGGTTCCCCAGGGATGAGCAGTTCTTC. Protein sequence: CASSRGFPRDEQFF.

The genes are TRBV27 and TRBJ2-1; no reliable D call. Per germline, CDR1 MNHEY and CDR2 SMNVEV (reference sequence). The CDR3 length is 15 residues. Trimming pared 6 bases from V and 6 bases from J, leaving 18 bases between. The CDR3 DNA reads TGTGCCAGCAGGCTACGCTCTGTGTACTTCAATGAGCAGTTCTTC. Protein: CASRLRSVYFNEQFF.

This clonotype appeared a few times. This chain uses TRBV20-1 with TRBJ2-7; D might be TRBD2 (6 bases). This CDR3 is 11 amino acids long. Germline V CDR1 and CDR2: DFQATT, SNEGSKA (reference sequence). The CDR3 region is CSGGDRLEQYF. The CDR3 DNA follows: TGCAGCGGGGGAGACCGTCTCGAGCAGTACTTC.

There are a few counts of this clonotype. This chain joins TRBV7-9 and TRBJ2-5; a possible D gene is TRBD2 (5 bases). The V gene's germline CDR1 is SEHNR and CDR2 FQNEAQ (reference sequence). The CDR3 runs to 16 residues. The germline V and J ends were trimmed by 2 bases and 0 bases, with 13 bases remaining between them. The CDR3 loop is CASSLILTRDQETQYF. The DNA for the CDR3 is TGTGCCAGCAGCTTAATCCTCACGCGGGACCAAGAGACCCAGTACTTC.

The CDR3 reads CASSLGPGITTDTQYF. CDR3 nucleotides: TGTGCCAGCAGCTTAGGGCCGGGGATAACCACAGATACGCAGTATTTT. J is TRBJ2-3 and V is TRBV7-3; D might be TRBD2 (5 bases). The CDR3 totals 16 residues. V was pared by 2 bases and J by 2 bases, with 14 bases between. Germline V gene sequence: CDR1 SGHTA, CDR2 FQGTGA.

This clonotype showed up just a few times. J is TRBJ1-2 and V is TRBV20-1, with TRBD1 matching over 10 bases. Germline loops: CDR1 DFQATT, CDR2 SNEGSKA (reference sequence). The trim removed 2 bases at V and 5 bases at J, leaving 2 bases unmatched. This CDR3 region has 13 residues. The CDR3 DNA is TGCAGTGCTAGATGGGACAGGGGTTATGGCTACACCTTC. Its protein is CSARWDRGYGYTF.

The chain couples TRBV5-1 to TRBJ2-3; D unresolved. V lost 1 base, J lost 4 bases, and 10 bases lay in between. This CDR3 has 14 amino acids. Germline values: CDR1 SGHRS, CDR2 YFSETQ. The CDR3 loop is CASSLLGFPDTQYF. The CDR3, as DNA: TGCGCCAGCAGCTTGCTTGGGTTTCCAGATACGCAGTATTTT.

This clonotype was observed a few times. The chain recombines TRBV5-1 with TRBJ2-6; D is undetermined. The CDR3 covers 17 residues. The V end was cut by 0 bases, the J end by 2 bases, with 12 bases between. The germline V gene has CDR1 SGHRS and CDR2 YFSETQ. The CDR3 spells CASSLEDGPTGANVLTF. CDR3 DNA: TGCGCCAGCAGCTTGGAGGACGGACCCACTGGGGCCAACGTCCTGACTTTC. The variable domain in full, with the rest retrieved from reference TRBV5-1 and TRBJ2-6, is KAGVTQTPRYLIKTRGQQVTLSCSPISGHRSVSWYQQTPGQGLQFLFEYFSETQRNKGNFPGRFSGRQFSNSRSEMNVSTLELGDSALYLCASSLEDGPTGANVLTFGAGSRLTVL.

The chain combines TRBV5-1 with TRBJ1-1; perhaps TRBD1 as D (6 bases). This CDR3 has 16 residues. Trimming took 4 bases from V and 0 from J, leaving 16 bases between them. Per the germline V gene, CDR1 is SGHRS and CDR2 is YFSETQ. The CDR3 loop reads CASSPFIQGMNTEAFF. The CDR3 nucleotides read TGCGCCAGCAGCCCGTTCATACAGGGCATGAACACTGAAGCTTTCTTT.

There are a few counts of this clonotype. This chain connects TRBV20-1 to TRBJ2-7; 10 bases are shared with TRBD1. The CDR3 contains 13 residues. Germline CDR1 is DFQATT and CDR2 is SNEGSKA (reference sequence). Trimming at V came to 6 bases and at J to 4 bases, leaving 6 bases not matched to a gene. Here the CDR3 DNA reads TGCAGTGCCTGGACAGGGGGAATATACGAGCAGTACTTC. Amino acid sequence: CSAWTGGIYEQYF.

CDR3 loop: CASSNTDYSPPRNTQYF. Here the CDR3 DNA reads TGTGCCAGCAGCAATACAGATTACTCCCCGCCCAGAAATACGCAGTATTTT. The J gene is TRBJ2-3, the V gene TRBV27, with D unclear. CDR3 size: 17 residues. Deletions cut 6 bases from V and 7 bases from J, with 26 bases between. Germline assignment: CDR1 MNHEY and CDR2 SMNVEV (reference sequence).

This clonotype was counted many times. The chain carries TRBV12-3 or TRBV12-4 and TRBJ2-7; weak D call: TRBD2 (7 bases). The CDR3 is made up of 13 amino acids. Between the trimmed V and J ends, which lost 8 bases and 1 base, there was a span of 12 bases. Written as DNA, the CDR3 is TGTGCCAGCCTCGGGGGGCAATCCTACGAGCAGTACTTC. Translated: CASLGGQSYEQYF.

The chain uses TRBV7-2 and TRBJ2-5, with 7 bases aligning to TRBD2. J gave up 0 bases and V 1 base, and 2 bases lay outside the gene matches. The CDR3 is 15 residues long. CDR1 SGHTA and CDR2 FQGNSA come from the germline V gene. For the CDR3, the DNA is TGTGCCAGCAGCTTAGATGGACTAGACCAAGAGACCCAGTACTTC. It is translated as CASSLDGLDQETQYF.

This clonotype has only a few counts. This chain connects TRBV12-3 or TRBV12-4 to TRBJ1-1; no clear D. The CDR3 totals 11 residues. Trimming left V 9 bases short and J 7 bases short, with 12 bases between. CDR3 nucleotides: TGTGCCAGTTTGGGGTGGAGTGAAGCTTTCTTT. It encodes CASLGWSEAFF.

This clonotype was observed at least ten times. J is TRBJ2-7 and V is TRBV4-2, with 7 bases that match TRBD1. The length of the CDR3 is 15 residues. Germline assignment: CDR1 LGHNA and CDR2 YNFKEQ. V was pared by 2 bases and J by 4 bases, with 8 bases of the junction left unmatched. Here the CDR3 reads CASSQTSDRTYEQYF. As DNA, the CDR3 is TGTGCCAGCAGCCAAACCTCGGACAGGACGTACGAGCAGTACTTC.

Only a few counts were recorded for this clonotype. J is TRBJ1-2 and V is TRBV20-1; D remains ambiguous. The length of the CDR3 is 13 residues. Germline values: CDR1 DFQATT, CDR2 SNEGSKA (reference sequence). Trimming cost V 6 bases and J 1 base, with 12 bases left between them. CDR3 sequence (DNA): TGCAGTGCCGACCTACAGAGTAACTATGGCTACACCTTC. Amino acids: CSADLQSNYGYTF.

The gene calls are TRBV2 and TRBJ2-1, with unresolved D. Germline CDR1 is SNHLY and CDR2 is FYNNEI. V was clipped by 1 base and J by 4 bases, with 5 bases between them. This CDR3 has 13 amino acids. The CDR3 protein is CASSEDLYNEQFF. CDR3 bases: TGTGCCAGCAGTGAAGACTTGTACAATGAGCAGTTCTTC.

There are many counts of this clonotype. J is TRBJ2-7 and V is TRBV20-1; the match to TRBD2 covers 7 bases. Trimming took 3 bases from V and 6 from J; bases not matched to a gene: 5. The CDR3 loop spans 12 amino acids. Germline V gives CDR1 DFQATT, CDR2 SNEGSKA (reference sequence). CDR3 amino acids: CSASGRAGEQYF. CDR3 nucleotide sequence: TGCAGTGCTAGTGGGAGGGCCGGCGAGCAGTACTTC.

The chain carries TRBV7-9 and TRBJ2-7; 11 nucleotides line up with TRBD2. Trimming at V came to 3 bases and at J to 7 bases, leaving 5 bases not matched to a gene. Per germline, CDR1 SEHNR and CDR2 FQNEAQ (reference sequence). The CDR3 is made up of 14 amino acids. CDR3 sequence reads: CASSFKLAGEEQYF. The CDR3 nucleotides are TGTGCCAGCAGCTTTAAACTAGCGGGAGAAGAGCAGTACTTC.

This sequence joins TRBV20-1 and TRBJ1-2, with unresolved D. The V end was cut by 2 bases, the J end by 6 bases, with 13 bases between. The CDR3 totals 13 residues. Germline V lookup: CDR1 DFQATT, CDR2 SNEGSKA (reference sequence). This CDR3 reads CSARSPLRDGYTF. Written as DNA, the CDR3 is TGCAGTGCTAGAAGTCCCTTAAGGGATGGCTACACCTTC.

This clonotype was seen ten or more times. The CDR3 DNA is TGTGCCAGCAGTTTCCGGGCAGGGGGGAGGGATGAGCAGTTCTTC. Translated, it gives CASSFRAGGRDEQFF. The rearrangement links TRBV12-3 or TRBV12-4 to TRBJ2-1; D assignment may be TRBD1 or TRBD2 (7 bases each). The CDR3 totals 15 residues. V lost 3 bases and J 8 bases, leaving 17 bases between the germline ends.

This clonotype was observed a few times. This sequence joins TRBV20-1 and TRBJ1-5; D gene uncertain. Trimming left V 3 bases short and J 5 bases short, with 8 bases between. Germline-derived CDR1 and CDR2 are DFQATT and SNEGSKA (reference sequence). The CDR3 contains 12 residues. CDR3 amino acids: CSASGLDQPQHF. The CDR3 coding sequence is TGCAGTGCTAGCGGCCTCGATCAGCCCCAGCATTTT.

This clonotype was recorded a few times. The V call is TRBV5-1, the J call TRBJ2-6; D call uncertain. V lost 5 bases to trimming and J lost 4 bases, with 10 bases between them. Germline assignment: CDR1 SGHRS and CDR2 YFSETQ. This CDR3 has 14 amino acids. The CDR3 nucleotides read TGCGCCAGCAGGCCCCTGACGGGGGCCAACGTCCTGACTTTC. It specifies CASRPLTGANVLTF.